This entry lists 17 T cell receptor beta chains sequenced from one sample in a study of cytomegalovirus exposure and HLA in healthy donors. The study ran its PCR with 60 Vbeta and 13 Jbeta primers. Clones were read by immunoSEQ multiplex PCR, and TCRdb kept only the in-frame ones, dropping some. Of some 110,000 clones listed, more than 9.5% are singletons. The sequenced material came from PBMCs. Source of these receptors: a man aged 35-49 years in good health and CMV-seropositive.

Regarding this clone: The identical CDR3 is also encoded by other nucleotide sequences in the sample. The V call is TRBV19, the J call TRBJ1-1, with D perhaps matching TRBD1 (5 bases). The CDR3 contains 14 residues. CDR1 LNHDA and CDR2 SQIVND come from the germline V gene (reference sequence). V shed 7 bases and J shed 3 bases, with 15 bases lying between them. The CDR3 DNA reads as TGTGCCAGTATACTGGGGGGGAGCGACACTGAAGCTTTCTTT. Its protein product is CASILGGSDTEAFF. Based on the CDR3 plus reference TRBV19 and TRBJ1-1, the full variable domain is DGGITQSPKYLFRKEGQNVTLSCEQNLNHDAMYWYRQDPGQGLRLIYYSQIVNDFQKGDIAEGYSVSREKKESFPLTVTSAQKNPTAFYLCASILGGSDTEAFFGQGTRLTVV.

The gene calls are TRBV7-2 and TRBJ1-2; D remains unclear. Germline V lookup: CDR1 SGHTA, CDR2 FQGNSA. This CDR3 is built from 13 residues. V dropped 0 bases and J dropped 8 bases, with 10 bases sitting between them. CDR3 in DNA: TGTGCCAGCAGCTTAGCCCGGGCGGGGGGCTACACCTTC. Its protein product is CASSLARAGGYTF.

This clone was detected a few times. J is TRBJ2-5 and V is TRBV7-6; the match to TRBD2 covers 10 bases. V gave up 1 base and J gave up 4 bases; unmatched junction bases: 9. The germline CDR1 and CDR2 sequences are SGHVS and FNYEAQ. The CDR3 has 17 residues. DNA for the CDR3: TGTGCCAGCAGCTTAGGTGTCCTAGCGGGAGCCTCAGAGACCCAGTACTTC. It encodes CASSLGVLAGASETQYF. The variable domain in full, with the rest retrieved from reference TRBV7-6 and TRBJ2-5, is GAGVSQSPRYKVTKRGQDVALRCDPISGHVSLYWYRQALGQGPEFLTYFNYEAQQDKSGLPNDRFSAERPEGSISTLTIQRTEQRDSAMYRCASSLGVLAGASETQYFGPGTRLLVL.

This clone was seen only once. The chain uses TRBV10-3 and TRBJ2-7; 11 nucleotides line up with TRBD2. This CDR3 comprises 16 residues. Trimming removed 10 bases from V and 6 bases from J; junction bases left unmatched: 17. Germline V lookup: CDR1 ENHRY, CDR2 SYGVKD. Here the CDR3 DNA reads TGTGCCACCACATCCACTATAGCGGGAGGGCCGCCCGAGCAGTACTTC. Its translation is CATTSTIAGGPPEQYF.

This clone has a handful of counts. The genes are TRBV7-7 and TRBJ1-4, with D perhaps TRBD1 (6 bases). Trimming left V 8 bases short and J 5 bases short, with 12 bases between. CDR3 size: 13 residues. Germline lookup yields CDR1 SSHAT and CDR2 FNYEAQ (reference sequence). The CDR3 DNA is TGTGCCAGCTCGCAGGGGAGAAATGAAAAACTGTTTTTT. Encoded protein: CASSQGRNEKLFF.

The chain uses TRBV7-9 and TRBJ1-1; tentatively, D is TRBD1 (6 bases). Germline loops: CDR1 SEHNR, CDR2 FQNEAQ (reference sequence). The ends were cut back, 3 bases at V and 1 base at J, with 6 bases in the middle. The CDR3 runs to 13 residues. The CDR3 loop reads CASSLTGNTEAFF. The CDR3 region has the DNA TGTGCCAGCAGCTTGACAGGGAACACTGAAGCTTTCTTT.

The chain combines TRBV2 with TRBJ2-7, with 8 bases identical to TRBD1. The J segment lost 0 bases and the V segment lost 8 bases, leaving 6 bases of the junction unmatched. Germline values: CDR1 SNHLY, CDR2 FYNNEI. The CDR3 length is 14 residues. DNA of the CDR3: TGTGCCAGCGGCAGGGGGCCGAGCTCCTACGAGCAGTACTTC. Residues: CASGRGPSSYEQYF.

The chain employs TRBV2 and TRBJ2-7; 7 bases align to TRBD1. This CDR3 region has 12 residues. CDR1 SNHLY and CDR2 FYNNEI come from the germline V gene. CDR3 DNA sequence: TGTGCCAGCAGTGAAGCCGACAGGGTAATCGTTGTC. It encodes CASSEADRVIVV.

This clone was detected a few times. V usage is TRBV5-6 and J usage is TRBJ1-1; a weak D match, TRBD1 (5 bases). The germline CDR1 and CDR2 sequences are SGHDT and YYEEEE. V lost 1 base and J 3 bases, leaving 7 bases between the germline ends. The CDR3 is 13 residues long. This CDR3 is CASSLYRHTEAFF. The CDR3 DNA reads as TGTGCCAGCAGCTTGTACAGGCACACTGAAGCTTTCTTT.

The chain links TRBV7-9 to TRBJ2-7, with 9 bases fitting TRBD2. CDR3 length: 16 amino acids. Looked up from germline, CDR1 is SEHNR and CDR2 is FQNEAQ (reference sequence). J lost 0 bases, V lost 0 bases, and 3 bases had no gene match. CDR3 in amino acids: CASSLAGSGSSYEQYF. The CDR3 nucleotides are TGTGCCAGCAGCTTAGCGGGTAGCGGGAGCTCCTACGAGCAGTACTTC. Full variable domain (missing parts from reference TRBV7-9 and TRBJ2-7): DTGVSQNPRHKITKRGQNVTFRCDPISEHNRLYWYRQTLGQGPEFLTYFQNEAQLEKSRLLSDRFSAERPKGSFSTLEIQRTEQGDSAMYLCASSLAGSGSSYEQYFGPGTRLTVT.

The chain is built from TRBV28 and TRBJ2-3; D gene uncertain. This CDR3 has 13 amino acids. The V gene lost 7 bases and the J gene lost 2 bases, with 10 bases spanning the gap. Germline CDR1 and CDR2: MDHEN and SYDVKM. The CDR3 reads CASNRVLTDTQYF. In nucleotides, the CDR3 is TGTGCCAGCAATCGAGTCCTCACAGATACGCAGTATTTT.

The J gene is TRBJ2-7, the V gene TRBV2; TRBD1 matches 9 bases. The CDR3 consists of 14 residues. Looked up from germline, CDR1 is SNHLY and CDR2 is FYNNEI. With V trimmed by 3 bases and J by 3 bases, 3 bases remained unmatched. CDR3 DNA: TGTGCCAGCAGTGATGTGGGACAGGGCTACGAGCAGTACTTC. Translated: CASSDVGQGYEQYF.

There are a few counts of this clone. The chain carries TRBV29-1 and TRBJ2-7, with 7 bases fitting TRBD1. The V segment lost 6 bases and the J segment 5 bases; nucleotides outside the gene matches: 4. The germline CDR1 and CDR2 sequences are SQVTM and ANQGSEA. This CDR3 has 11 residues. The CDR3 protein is CSVLRGNEQYF. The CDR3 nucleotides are TGCAGCGTACTCAGGGGGAACGAGCAGTACTTC.

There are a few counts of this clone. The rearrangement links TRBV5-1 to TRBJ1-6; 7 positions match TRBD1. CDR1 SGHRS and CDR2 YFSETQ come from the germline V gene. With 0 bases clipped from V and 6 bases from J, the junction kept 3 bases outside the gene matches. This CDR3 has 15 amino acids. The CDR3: CASSLGGQSNSPLHF. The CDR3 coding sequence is TGCGCCAGCAGCTTGGGGGGACAGAGTAATTCACCCCTCCACTTT.

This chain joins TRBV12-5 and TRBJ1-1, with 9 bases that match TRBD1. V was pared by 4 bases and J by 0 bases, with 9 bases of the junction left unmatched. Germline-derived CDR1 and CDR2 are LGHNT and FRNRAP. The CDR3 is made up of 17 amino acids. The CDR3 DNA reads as TGTGCTAGTGGTTCGCTCCTGGGACAGGGAATGAACACTGAAGCTTTCTTT. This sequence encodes CASGSLLGQGMNTEAFF.

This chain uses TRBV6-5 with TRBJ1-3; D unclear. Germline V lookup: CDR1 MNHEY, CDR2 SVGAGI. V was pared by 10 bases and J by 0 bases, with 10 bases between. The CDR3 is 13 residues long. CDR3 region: CATRVNSGNTIYF. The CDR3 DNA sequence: TGTGCCACGAGAGTTAACTCTGGAAACACCATATATTTT.

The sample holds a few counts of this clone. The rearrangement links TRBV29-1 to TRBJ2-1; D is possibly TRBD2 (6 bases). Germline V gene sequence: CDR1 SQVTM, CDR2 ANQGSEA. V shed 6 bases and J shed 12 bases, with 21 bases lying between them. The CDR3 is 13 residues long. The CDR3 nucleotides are TGCAGCGTCGATGGGGGGAGATCCTCATCGCAGTTCTTC. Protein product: CSVDGGRSSSQFF.